Following are 13 T cell receptor beta chains from one sample sequenced in a study of control samples from healthy donors and cancer patients. Clones were read by immunoSEQ multiplex PCR, and TCRdb kept only the in-frame ones, dropping some. The table lists more than 10,000 clones, 90% to 95% of them singletons. The sequenced sample was PBMCs. The receptors were sampled from a man at least 80 years old with lung cancer.

Note on this clone: The conserved final phenylalanine or tryptophan is absent from the CDR3, which likely points to a read error. The DNA is left out, because the CDR3 cannot be placed on it with certainty; the CDR3 is given as TCRdb lists it. CDR3 loop: CASSQGQTD. The rearrangement links TRBV4-2 to TRBJ1-1; the table gives TRBD1 as D, unverified against the DNA. The CDR3 spans 9 residues, counting both ends. From germline, CDR1 is LGHNA and CDR2 YNFKEQ.

The CDR3: CASSPNLGGPEQYV. Here the CDR3 DNA reads TGTGCCAGCAGCCCCAACCTAGGGGGCCCCGAGCAGTACGTC. The V call is TRBV5-4, the J call TRBJ2-7; TRBD1 agrees at 7 bases. V was clipped by 4 bases and J by 6 bases; unmatched bases: 10. CDR3 length: 14 residues. Germline CDR1 is SGHNT and CDR2 is YYREEE (reference sequence).

This chain joins TRBV7-2 and TRBJ2-7; the D gene is possibly TRBD2 (6 bases). The V end lost 5 bases, the J end lost 9 bases, and 11 bases lay between the germline ends. The V gene's germline CDR1 is SGHTA and CDR2 FQGNSA. This CDR3 contains 11 residues. CDR3 sequence (DNA): TGTGCCAGCAGCCTTGACGGGGGGCAGTACTTC. Translation: CASSLDGGQYF.

This sequence joins TRBV6-2 or TRBV6-3 and TRBJ1-5, with D uncertain. This CDR3 has 14 residues. The V end lost 5 bases, the J end lost 13 bases, and 21 bases lay between the germline ends. Germline V gene sequence: CDR1 MNHEY, CDR2 SVGEGT. The CDR3 region has the DNA TGTGCCAGCAGTGACACACGCCTTAGATCCTCGCAGCATTTT. This sequence encodes CASSDTRLRSSQHF.

The V gene is TRBV11-2, the J gene TRBJ2-7; D gene ambiguous. Trimming stripped 5 bases from V and 7 bases from J, with 9 bases between. The germline gives CDR1 SGHAT, CDR2 FQNNGV. The CDR3 is 11 residues long. CDR3 DNA: TGTGCCAGCAGCCCCCGGAGAGAGCAGTACTTC. Protein: CASSPRREQYF.

This chain connects TRBV6-5 to TRBJ2-3; weak D call: TRBD2 (5 bases). The CDR3 sequence is 15 residues long. Trimming left V 5 bases short and J 5 bases short, with 17 bases between. In germline, CDR1 is MNHEY, CDR2 SVGAGI. The CDR3 spells CASSKGLASQDTQYF. DNA of the CDR3: TGTGCCAGCAGTAAGGGATTAGCGTCACAAGATACGCAGTATTTT.

The rearrangement links TRBV3-1 (or the pseudogene TRBV3-2) to TRBJ2-5, with TRBD2 matching 9 bases. V dropped 0 bases and J dropped 4; count of bases not matched to a gene: 6. From germline, CDR1 is LGHDT and CDR2 YNNKEL (reference sequence). The CDR3 is 16 amino acids. This chain's CDR3 is CASSQEGRGGRETQYF. CDR3 bases: TGTGCCAGCAGCCAAGAGGGGCGGGGGGGCCGAGAGACCCAGTACTTC.

The chain uses TRBV19 and TRBJ1-2, with 7 bases that match TRBD1. The CDR3 has 16 residues. J gave up 2 bases and V 0 bases, and 6 bases lay outside the gene matches. Germline CDR1 LNHDA, CDR2 SQIVND (reference sequence). CDR3 bases: TGTGCCAGTAGTATAGATTGGGCAGGGGGAAACTATGGCTACACCTTC. Amino acid sequence: CASSIDWAGGNYGYTF.

The chain employs TRBV19 and TRBJ1-2; 7 bases line up with TRBD1. Per the germline V gene, CDR1 is LNHDA and CDR2 is SQIVND (reference sequence). Germline trimming cut 2 bases from V and 7 bases from J; bases unmatched to any gene: 4. The CDR3 is made up of 13 amino acids. The CDR3 sequence: CASSISAGGGYTF. DNA of the CDR3: TGTGCCAGTAGTATATCGGCAGGGGGTGGCTACACCTTC.

This chain uses TRBV4-1 with TRBJ2-3, with 8 nucleotides matching TRBD2. Germline assignment: CDR1 MGHRA and CDR2 YSYEKL. The V segment lost 0 bases and the J segment 3 bases; nucleotides outside the gene matches: 8. The CDR3 has 17 amino acids. The CDR3 reads CASSQDIGGAGTDTQYF. The CDR3, as DNA: TGCGCCAGCAGCCAAGATATCGGGGGGGCCGGGACAGATACGCAGTATTTT.

This clone was seen just once. This sequence joins TRBV10-3 and TRBJ2-7; TRBD2 agrees at 7 bases. This CDR3 is built from 13 residues. In germline, CDR1 is ENHRY, CDR2 SYGVKD. Germline trimming cut 7 bases from V and 0 bases from J; bases unmatched to any gene: 3. For the CDR3, the DNA is TGTGCCATCAATGGCGGGAGCTCCTACGAGCAGTACTTC. Its translation is CAINGGSSYEQYF.

This clone came up once. This sample also contains other DNA sequences that code for the same CDR3. The rearrangement links TRBV4-1 to TRBJ2-3; 12 bases are shared with TRBD2. Germline CDR1 is MGHRA and CDR2 is YSYEKL. The CDR3 runs 18 residues. The junction had 10 bases not matched to a gene; V was cut back by 1 base and J by 5 bases. CDR3 nucleotide sequence: TGCGCCAGCAGCCAAGCCCCCGCTAGCGGGGGGGCCAGAGATACGCAGTATTTT. Translated: CASSQAPASGGARDTQYF.

The V gene is TRBV2, the J gene TRBJ2-7; D uncertain. The germline V gene has CDR1 SNHLY and CDR2 FYNNEI. Trimming stripped 7 bases from V and 2 bases from J, with 12 bases between. CDR3 length: 13 residues. The CDR3 is CASTLVAPYEQYV. CDR3 DNA sequence: TGTGCCAGCACCCTCGTGGCCCCCTACGAGCAGTACGTC.